Listed below are T cell receptor beta chains from one sample, sequenced in a study of resident and recirculating memory T cells in vitiligo. TCRdb's copy holds only in-frame clones and misses some; the assay was immunoSEQ multiplex PCR. The table has around 70,000 clones, approximately 90% seen once; the top ten hold less than 5%. Material: blood. These TCRs come from a male donor with vitiligo. Each CDR3 is given with its conserved first and last residue. Clone sizes are given selectively: once, few, many, or a class where the clone is expanded.

v_call	clone_size	j_call	cdr3_aa
TRBV5-1	once	TRBJ2-7	CASSSILQGPYEQYF
TRBV4-3	.	TRBJ2-2	CASSQDPSGGRELFF
TRBV9	.	TRBJ2-2	CASSEFRVAGELFF
TRBV9	.	TRBJ1-5	CASSVEGRDDQPQHF
TRBV6-6	.	TRBJ1-1	CASSSTGFQAFF
TRBV5-1	once	TRBJ2-7	CASSLVLAGGYEQYF
TRBV6-6	.	TRBJ2-1	CASSWDRGPYEQFF
TRBV19	.	TRBJ1-1	CASSIRTGLNTEAFF
TRBV28	.	TRBJ1-2	CASSLWQESYGYTF
TRBV2	.	TRBJ1-5	CASSLDRGNQPQHF
TRBV6-1	.	TRBJ2-5	CASSEIALPGETQYF
TRBV4-1	.	TRBJ2-2	CASSFRGRGSITGELFF